This paragraph covers one TCR beta chain sequence. The clone's antigen remains unknown. No base qualities exist here, and no much larger clone lies one base off it. This record comes from a study of vaccination effects on CD4 cells after COVID-19 (dated by TCRdb to the early 2020s). In terms of the full investigation: Two doses of either the BNT162b2 or the mRNA-1273 mRNA SARS-CoV-2 vaccine were administered to participants. Altogether, around 11 COVID-19 convalescent patients and a few SARS-CoV-2-naive healthy vaccine recipients made up the full study. SARS-CoV-2 spike-specific CD4+ TCR repertoires were compared before and after mRNA vaccination in COVID-19 convalescent patients and in infection-naive vaccine recipients. The Oncomine TCR Beta short-read assay on an Illumina iSeq 100 was used to sequence cultures from other donors in the study. The study at large found these results: Only a small number of convalescent patients were included, and no early post-infection timepoints were available, which limited the study. In healthy vaccine recipients, vaccine-induced clones were almost all SARS-CoV-2 mono-reactive, with only 1 of 255 cross-reactive with common cold coronaviruses. Both infection-induced and vaccine-induced clones contracted markedly at late post-vaccination timepoints, which is consistent with waning T cell responses.

Libraries came from the immunoSEQ multiplex PCR assay. DNA from the CD4+ T cells that had been cultured and isolated underwent TCR beta CDR3 sequencing. Per the original workflow: Non-productive TCR sequences were removed and reads were trimmed to the CDR3 region, keeping CDR3s of at least 7 amino acids. Antigen-specific clonotypes were identified using the MANAFEST web app by comparison of expansion in peptide wells against reference cultures. For clones to be considered positive, expansion at FDR<0.05 versus reference and all other wells, an odds ratio above 5, and a frequency above 0.1% in two replicate wells were required. A clonotype was called cross-reactive if it was significantly expanded both in SARS-CoV-2 spike wells and in at least one common cold coronavirus spike condition. CDR3 similarity was assessed by Levenshtein distance using the stringdist R package, and unrooted trees were constructed with ape in R 3.6.1. The clones in this table, taken by TCRdb from immuneACCESS, are in-frame only. Not every clone is retained; where verified, under half of the shortfall comes from an unresolved V gene, and the cause of the rest is unknown. V, J and clone size reflect that table, while D and trimming were determined from the DNA. Present in this sample are tens of thousands of clones, roughly three quarters of which were seen just once. Jointly, the top ten make up approximately 3.8% of the sample.

In the ViraFEST assay, PBMC were stimulated with viral peptide pools, and antigen-specific CD4+ T cell clonotypes were then identified by expansion using TCR sequencing. After around eleven days of culture, CD4+ T cells were isolated with the EasySep CD4+ T cell isolation kit. Healthy vaccine recipients had no prior SARS-CoV-2 infection, confirmed by negative nucleocapsid antibodies before and after vaccination. Each well held 1.5 million to 2 million PBMC cultured in IMDM containing roughly 5% human AB serum, about 10 IU/ml IL-2 and gentamicin, along with 8 to 10 ug/ml peptides. Half of the culture medium was replaced with fresh IL-2-containing medium on days 3 and 7. Unless noted otherwise, every peptide stimulation condition was grown in triplicate wells. Using Ficoll-Paque Plus gradient centrifugation, PBMC were separated from whole blood and then either used fresh or cryopreserved at -140C. The spike proteins of SARS-CoV-2 and of the common cold coronaviruses HCoV-NL63, HCoV-OC43 and HCoV-229E were spanned by overlapping peptide pools. The QIAamp micro DNA kit was used to extract genomic DNA from the cultured CD4+ T cells.

The sample in question was CD4+ T cells from PBMCs cultured with HCoV-OC43 spike peptides, obtained before COVID-19 vaccination. Explained via the paper, the cell subset or site label denotes: HCoV-OC43 spike overlapping peptide pool stimulation. The receptor comes from a human donor who received a COVID-19 vaccine.

CDR3 reads: CASSPDRLNQPQHF. The nucleotide sequence is given as TGTGCCAGCAGCCCGGACCGACTCAATCAGCCCCAGCATTTT. The chain is made from TRBV7-8 and TRBJ1-5, with the identity of the D gene unclear. Cut back by 5 bases and 3 bases, the V and J ends lie 11 bases apart. Measured from the cysteine to the phenylalanine, the CDR3 is 14 residues long. Only the CDR3 DNA is retained, 42 bases long and in frame from the first base. CDR1 and CDR2 (SGHVS, FQNEAQ) derive from the germline V gene.